One and the same sample provided the 18 T cell receptor beta chains below, sequenced in a study of T cell responses to AZD1222 COVID-19 vaccine. Some clones are missing from TCRdb's copy, which holds only in-frame ones; the method was immunoSEQ multiplex PCR. Here the sample spans about 130,000 clones, 92% being singletons. The sequences come from peripheral blood, collected on day 0 of AZD1222 vaccination. The receptors were gathered from an adult in good health.

This chain uses TRBV12-3 or TRBV12-4 with TRBJ1-1; D unresolved. The V end was cut by 5 bases, the J end by 2 bases, with 6 bases between. This CDR3 comprises 12 residues. CDR3 sequence reads: CASSPSNTEAFF. Written as DNA, the CDR3 is TGTGCCAGCAGTCCCAGTAACACTGAAGCTTTCTTT.

This sequence joins TRBV21-1 and TRBJ1-4. TRBV21-1 is a listed pseudogene. The length of the CDR3 is 16 residues. The CDR3 bases are TGTGCCAGCAGCAAATTCATTGGGACAACTAATGAAAAACTGTTTTTT. Encoded protein: CASSKFIGTTNEKLFF.

In DNA form, the CDR3 reads TGTGCCAGCAGTGAAGAGGCAGGGGCCACTGAAGCTTTCTTT. Translated, it gives CASSEEAGATEAFF. The chain joins TRBV6-1 to TRBJ1-1, with D possibly matching TRBD1 (6 bases). The CDR3 extends over 14 amino acids. The V gene's germline CDR1 is MNHNS and CDR2 SASEGT. V shed 1 base and J shed 4 bases, with 10 bases lying between them.

The chain has TRBV28 and TRBJ1-2; D remains unclear. Per germline, CDR1 MDHEN and CDR2 SYDVKM. Deletions cut 6 bases from V and 8 bases from J, with 19 bases between. The CDR3 runs to 14 residues. CDR3 sequence: CASSLEAGPWGYTF. CDR3 nucleotide sequence: TGTGCCAGCAGCCTTGAGGCTGGGCCCTGGGGCTACACCTTC.

The J gene is TRBJ2-2, the V gene TRBV21-1; TRBD2 is the table's D call and was not checked against the DNA. TRBV21-1 is a pseudogene segment. This CDR3 spans 19 amino acids. The CDR3 loop reads CASSATGSSGELNTGELFF. CDR3 nucleotide sequence: TGTGCCAGCAGCGCTACGGGCTCTAGCGGAGAGCTCAACACCGGGGAGCTGTTTTTT.

J is TRBJ2-3 and V is TRBV6-5; D unresolved. Trimming took off 2 bases at V and 4 bases at J, with 13 bases between the two ends. The germline gives CDR1 MNHEY, CDR2 SVGAGI. This CDR3 is built from 15 residues. CDR3 in DNA: TGTGCCAGCAGTTACGAGTCCGGGCAGGCAGATACGCAGTATTTT. It translates to CASSYESGQADTQYF.

The CDR3 DNA is TGTGCCAGTACTTCAGGAAGCGAAAAACTGTTTTTT. Protein: CASTSGSEKLFF. This chain links TRBV19 with TRBJ1-4; D remains unclear. Germline V lookup: CDR1 LNHDA, CDR2 SQIVND (reference sequence). The CDR3 totals 12 residues. Trimming removed 7 bases at V and 8 bases at J, with 11 bases between. Filled out from reference TRBV19 and TRBJ1-4, the complete variable domain reads DGGITQSPKYLFRKEGQNVTLSCEQNLNHDAMYWYRQDPGQGLRLIYYSQIVNDFQKGDIAEGYSVSREKKESFPLTVTSAQKNPTAFYLCASTSGSEKLFFGSGTQLSVL.

Comment on this clone: At one end the junction does not follow the germline gene, possibly because of a read error. The chain recombines TRBV19 with TRBJ1-2; D remains ambiguous. Germline V gives CDR1 LNHDA, CDR2 SQIVND (reference sequence). This CDR3 is built from 15 residues. The CDR3 region has the DNA TGTGCCAGTAGAATAGAGGTAGGCCTCAACTATGGCTACACCTTC. Its protein product is CASRIEVGLNYGYTF.

The chain couples TRBV10-3 to TRBJ1-5; no clear D. Germline V lookup: CDR1 ENHRY, CDR2 SYGVKD. The V gene lost 3 bases and the J gene lost 9 bases, with 18 bases spanning the gap. The CDR3 is made up of 15 amino acids. The CDR3 DNA is TGTGCCATCAGTGAAGAGTCCGGCGGACCATCGCCCCAGCATTTT. Its translation is CAISEESGGPSPQHF.

This clone was picked up one time. The chain couples TRBV18 to TRBJ2-4, with D tentatively TRBD1 (6 bases). V lost 3 bases and J lost 3, with 12 bases in between. CDR3 length: 15 residues. Germline loops: CDR1 KGHSH, CDR2 LQKENI. The CDR3 nucleotides read TGTGCCAGCTCACCTCAGGGGCAGGTCAAAAACATTCAGTACTTC. Amino acid sequence: CASSPQGQVKNIQYF.

This chain links TRBV5-1 with TRBJ1-2, with 9 bases identical to TRBD1. V gave up 4 bases and J gave up 4 bases; unmatched junction bases: 8. Per germline, CDR1 SGHRS and CDR2 YFSETQ. The length of the CDR3 is 15 residues. The CDR3 nucleotides are TGCGCCAGCAGCCCTATTTCGACAGGGGGCTATGGCTACACCTTC. It translates to CASSPISTGGYGYTF.

The DNA of the CDR3 is TGTGCCAGCAGAAAGACAGGGTTTCTCACCGGGGAGCTGTTTTTT. The encoded protein is CASRKTGFLTGELFF. The chain joins TRBV6-5 to TRBJ2-2, with 7 nucleotides matching TRBD1. The CDR3 sequence is 15 residues long. The germline V gene has CDR1 MNHEY and CDR2 SVGAGI. V lost 6 bases and J lost 4; bases outside the gene matches: 8.

About this clone itself: Other DNA sequences from this sample encode an identical CDR3 as well. V and J are TRBV6-5 and TRBJ2-1; D is uncertain. The length of the CDR3 is 11 residues. Trimming removed 6 bases from V and 7 bases from J, with 7 bases in between. Per the germline V gene, CDR1 is MNHEY and CDR2 is SVGAGI. Here the CDR3 reads CASSLENEQFF. In DNA, the CDR3 is TGTGCCAGCAGCCTCGAGAATGAGCAGTTCTTC.

The chain employs TRBV5-6 and TRBJ1-5; 7 bases are a match to TRBD1. The CDR3 totals 18 residues. CDR1 is SGHDT, CDR2 YYEEEE, per germline. V gave up 4 bases and J gave up 1 base; unmatched junction bases: 14. The chain's CDR3 is CASSPPPGQSSSNQPQHF. Written as DNA, the CDR3 is TGTGCCAGCAGCCCCCCCCCGGGACAGAGTTCCAGCAATCAGCCCCAGCATTTT.

The V call is TRBV11-2, the J call TRBJ2-1, with 9 bases that match TRBD2. This CDR3 has 15 residues. V lost 1 base, J lost 8 bases, and 6 bases stayed unmatched. Germline loops: CDR1 SGHAT, CDR2 FQNNGV. CDR3 region: CASSLGAGGLDEQFF. The CDR3 DNA sequence: TGTGCCAGCAGCTTAGGAGCGGGGGGCCTGGATGAGCAGTTCTTC.

This chain links TRBV11-2 with TRBJ2-3, with D unclear. The CDR3 is 15 amino acids. V was cut by 0 bases and J by 2 bases, with 9 bases left in between. The germline CDR1 and CDR2 sequences are SGHAT and FQNNGV. In DNA, the CDR3 is TGTGCCAGCAGCTTAGACAGACTCTTCACAGATACGCAGTATTTT. This sequence encodes CASSLDRLFTDTQYF.

This chain connects TRBV18 to TRBJ2-7; perhaps TRBD2 as D (5 bases). CDR1 KGHSH and CDR2 LQKENI come from the germline V gene. Trimming shortened V by 2 bases and J by 0 bases, and 8 bases separated the two germline ends. The CDR3 length is 14 residues. As DNA, the CDR3 is TGTGCCAGCTCACCATATGGACTCTCCTACGAGCAGTACTTC. Protein sequence: CASSPYGLSYEQYF.

The chain is built from TRBV7-2 and TRBJ2-7; tentatively, D is TRBD1 (6 bases). The CDR3 runs to 14 residues. Trimming pared 3 bases from V and 0 bases from J, leaving 9 bases between. Germline-derived CDR1 and CDR2 are SGHTA and FQGNSA. This chain's CDR3 is CASSFGQISYEQYF. The DNA for the CDR3 is TGTGCCAGCAGCTTCGGACAGATCTCCTACGAGCAGTACTTC.